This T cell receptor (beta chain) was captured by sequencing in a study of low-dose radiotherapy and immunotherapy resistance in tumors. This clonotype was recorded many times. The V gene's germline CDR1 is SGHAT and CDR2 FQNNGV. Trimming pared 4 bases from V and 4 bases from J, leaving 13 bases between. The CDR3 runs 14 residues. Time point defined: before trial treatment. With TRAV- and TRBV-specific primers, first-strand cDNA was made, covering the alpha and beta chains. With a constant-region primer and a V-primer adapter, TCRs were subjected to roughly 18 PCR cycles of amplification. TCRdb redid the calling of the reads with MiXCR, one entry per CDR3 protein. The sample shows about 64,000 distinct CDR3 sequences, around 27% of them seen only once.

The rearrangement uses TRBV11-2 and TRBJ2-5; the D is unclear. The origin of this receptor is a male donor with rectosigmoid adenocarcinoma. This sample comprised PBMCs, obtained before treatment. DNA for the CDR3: TGTGCCAGCAGCTCGACTCCCCCGGCAGAGACCCAGTACTTC. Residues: CASSSTPPAETQYF.